This T cell receptor beta chain was captured in a study of blood T cell repertoires in COVID-19 (dated by TCRdb to 2020 to 2022). With respect to the entire study: Collaborator samples came from the United States, Italy and Spain and covered acute and convalescent phases of COVID-19. The material from the prospective study consisted of cDNA or gDNA derived from T cells, B-cell-depleted T cells, or PBMCs. Where HLA class I and class II types were available, the types were taken from metadata supplied by the sample provider, not from assay-based typing. Samples were obtained from the ongoing ImmuneRACE study (first 160 participants) and from 950 to 1,500 subjects provided by 6 global collaborators. The repertoires were made available in a free public database intended to serve as a resource for research on the immune response to SARS-CoV-2. A de-identified subject ID, COVID-19 status, age in years and sex were almost always included in the sample metadata. The dataset comprised deeply sampled blood TCRbeta repertoires from subjects exposed to, actively infected with, or recovered from COVID-19.

Study-level results and caveats: The quantity of clinical and demographic metadata differed by source and by participant and was supplied without curation.

TCRbeta CDR3 regions were amplified from genomic DNA by means of the immunoSEQ Assay, a bias-controlled multiplex PCR. The study's own analysis went as follows. Nucleated cell counts per sample were estimated from amplification of reference gene primers within the assay. Sequence reads were collapsed and filtered to measure the absolute abundance of every unique TCRbeta CDR3 rearrangement. For each sample, productive Simpson clonality was calculated as the square root of Simpson's diversity index over productive rearrangements. TCRdb holds this immuneACCESS table with in-frame rearrangements only. Some clones are missing; in checked studies, unresolved V genes explain under half, and the rest has no known cause. The V and J calls and clone size are taken from that table; D and trimming were inferred from the DNA. The sample table records roughly 250,000 clones; about 87% of these occur just once. The ten largest clones take up about 9.1% of the sample.

Regarding this clone: The antigen it binds to is not known. There are no base qualities to consult, and no much larger clone falls within one base.

Collaborating institutions collected whole blood in K2EDTA tubes following their own protocols. For TCRbeta analysis, collaborators shipped samples as frozen whole blood, isolated PBMCs, or DNA extracted from either of those sample types. Material for sequencing was peripheral blood. This receptor was obtained from a human donor in a cohort sampled during active COVID-19.

This receptor carries the CDR3 CASRFGHSTDTQYF. The bases read TGTGCCAGTAGGTTTGGGCACAGCACAGATACGCAGTATTTT. The chain couples TRBV19 to TRBJ2-3; no D gene is confidently identified. From the cysteine through the phenylalanine, the CDR3 covers 14 amino acids. Only the CDR3 part of the read is kept: 42 bases, read in frame from the first base. Based on the germline V gene (reference sequence), the CDR1 and CDR2 sequences are LNHDA and SQIVND. The V end loses 6 bases and the J end loses 0 bases, and a stretch of 10 bases separates them.